This T cell receptor beta chain was identified in a study of blood T cell repertoires in COVID-19. Participant age was about 18 to 89 years, and participants resided in about two dozen US areas. With 5 bases removed from V and 4 bases from J, the gap between germline ends came to 21 bases. There are 17 residues in the CDR3. CDR1 is SEHNR, CDR2 FQNEAQ, per germline (reference sequence). As originally analysed: Amplification from reference gene primers served as the basis for estimated nucleated cell counts. Profiled with immunoSEQ multiplex PCR; TCRdb holds only in-frame clones, not every one. The DNA was the basis for D and trimming; V, J and clone size are from that table. The table lists 250,000 or so clones, around nine tenths of them singletons.

The receptor was derived from a woman aged 40 to 50 who had been exposed to COVID-19. This chain uses TRBV7-9 with TRBJ1-3; D might be TRBD1 (5 bases). The source material was PBMCs or T cells enriched from blood (not recorded which). CDR3 sequence (DNA): TGTGCCAGCAGCAAAAAACTATTCGGCCGGGGGGGAAACACCATATATTTT. It yields the protein CASSKKLFGRGGNTIYF. Full variable domain (outside the CDR3, taken from reference TRBV7-9 and TRBJ1-3): DTGVSQNPRHKITKRGQNVTFRCDPISEHNRLYWYRQTLGQGPEFLTYFQNEAQLEKSRLLSDRFSAERPKGSFSTLEIQRTEQGDSAMYLCASSKKLFGRGGNTIYFGEGSWLTVV.